This T cell receptor beta chain was identified during a study of post-analysis software for immune sequencing data. About the study: There were relapsing-remitting, secondary progressive and progressive-relapsing multiple sclerosis among the disease courses included.

Study-wide results and limits: The F measure placed samples prepared in the same batch into strongly shared clusters. Multiple sclerosis was associated with a significant reduction in normalized Chao1 diversity relative to controls.

This clonotype was found once. Its target is unknown. Researchers reported that TCR beta cDNA libraries carried unique molecular identifiers. Yield was roughly 0.5 million cDNA molecules from approximately 0.91 to 9.4 million T cells. TCRdb independently ran MiXCR on the PCR reads; one entry per CDR3 protein. The repertoire holds about 820,000 distinct CDR3 sequences, with roughly 50% as singletons. The TCR comes from a girl aged 5-17 years with multiple sclerosis. Sequencing input: blood.

The DNA of the CDR3 is TGTGCCAGCAGTTACGGTCTATGGCGGGAGAGGAGCGATGAGCAGTTCTTC. Translation: CASSYGLWRERSDEQFF. The chain links TRBV6-2 or TRBV6-3 to TRBJ2-1, with 7 nucleotides matching TRBD2. V gave up 2 bases and J gave up 8 bases; unmatched junction bases: 15. This CDR3 contains 17 residues. CDR1 is MNHEY and CDR2 is SVGEGT in the germline V gene.